The 3 T cell receptor beta chains reported below all come from one sample, sequenced in a study of cytomegalovirus exposure and HLA in healthy donors. PCR involved 60 Vbeta and 13 Jbeta primers. Data came from immunoSEQ multiplex PCR; TCRdb stores just in-frame clones and leaves some out. The repertoire holds 150,000 or so clones, around 66% seen once, with approximately 2.9% in the top ten. Material for sequencing was PBMCs. The receptors derive from a woman between 25 and 40 years old in good health and CMV-seropositive.

The V call is TRBV6-4, the J call TRBJ1-5, with 10 bases aligning to TRBD1. The length of the CDR3 is 21 residues. The V and J ends lost 0 bases and 0 bases, in that order; junction bases with no gene match: 14. In germline, CDR1 is MRHNA, CDR2 SNTAGT. CDR3 loop: CASSDSSRPGQGIYSNQPQHF. In DNA form, the CDR3 reads TGTGCCAGCAGTGACTCCAGCAGGCCGGGACAGGGGATTTATAGCAATCAGCCCCAGCATTTT.

The V call is TRBV27, the J call TRBJ2-3; D might be TRBD2 (5 bases). CDR1 and CDR2 (germline): MNHEY, SMNVEV (reference sequence). The V gene lost 1 base and the J gene lost 4 bases, with 15 bases spanning the gap. This CDR3 has 16 residues. The CDR3 region is CASSLLGSFSADTQYF. CDR3 DNA: TGTGCCAGCAGTTTATTAGGTAGCTTTAGCGCAGATACGCAGTATTTT.

A few counts support this clone. Other DNA sequences of this sample code for an identical CDR3. This sequence joins TRBV28 and TRBJ1-5; 9 nucleotides align to TRBD1. The CDR3 is made up of 15 amino acids. V was pared by 5 bases and J by 4 bases, with 6 bases of the junction left unmatched. CDR1 is MDHEN, CDR2 SYDVKM, per germline. The CDR3 sequence is CASSPRDRVNQPQHF. Here the CDR3 DNA reads TGTGCCAGCAGTCCACGGGACAGGGTAAATCAGCCCCAGCATTTT.